Shown below are 27 T cell receptor beta chains from a single sample sequenced in a study of cytomegalovirus exposure and HLA in healthy donors. The study ran its PCR with 60 Vbeta and 13 Jbeta primers. Data came from immunoSEQ multiplex PCR; TCRdb stores just in-frame clones and leaves some out. The data show 100,000 to 140,000 clones, approximately 81% seen once. The source material was PBMCs. Receptors originate from a young man in good health and CMV-seronegative.

The chain is built from TRBV28 and TRBJ1-2; D is unclear. In germline, CDR1 is MDHEN, CDR2 SYDVKM. The V end was cut by 8 bases, the J end by 3 bases, with 10 bases between. The CDR3 extends over 12 amino acids. CDR3 region: CASGRGDYGYTF. The CDR3 DNA sequence: TGTGCCAGCGGCCGGGGTGACTATGGCTACACCTTC.

The V call is TRBV6-6, the J call TRBJ2-3; TRBD1 agrees at 7 bases. This CDR3 spans 15 amino acids. CDR1 is MNHNY, CDR2 SVGAGI, per germline (reference sequence). With V trimmed by 5 bases and J by 5 bases, 10 bases remained unmatched. CDR3 coding DNA: TGTGCCAGCAGTCTTAACAGGGGTTATGGAGATACGCAGTATTTT. It specifies CASSLNRGYGDTQYF.

CDR3 nucleotide sequence: TGCGCCAGCAGTCCGGGACAGACCCTCAATGAGCAGTTCTTC. Amino acids: CASSPGQTLNEQFF. V and J are TRBV10-2 and TRBJ2-1; TRBD1 matches at 7 bases. Germline loops: CDR1 WSHSY, CDR2 SAAADI. CDR3 length equals 14 residues. V shed 5 bases and J 6 bases; nucleotides not matched to a gene: 7.

The V and J genes are TRBV7-8 and TRBJ2-7; D ambiguous. The CDR3 spans 13 residues. With 2 bases removed from V and 2 bases from J, the gap between germline ends came to 7 bases. Germline lookup yields CDR1 SGHVS and CDR2 FQNEAQ. CDR3 region: CASSLLYAYEQYF. The CDR3 DNA follows: TGTGCCAGCAGCTTACTTTATGCCTACGAGCAGTACTTC.

The genes are TRBV2 and TRBJ1-1; D gene unclear. Trimming pared 3 bases from V and 2 bases from J, leaving 13 bases between. The CDR3 totals 15 residues. The V gene's germline CDR1 is SNHLY and CDR2 FYNNEI. The CDR3 DNA is TGTGCCAGCAGTGAGAGCCGGGTTACTAACACTGAAGCTTTCTTT. Protein: CASSESRVTNTEAFF.

The chain links TRBV30 to TRBJ1-4; possible D gene TRBD1, 6 bases. Germline lookup yields CDR1 GTSNPN and CDR2 SVGIG (reference sequence). V was trimmed by 1 base and J by 2 bases, leaving 17 bases between them. CDR3 length equals 17 residues. DNA for the CDR3: TGTGCCTGGAGTGGTGTCCAGGGGTCACGGACTAATGAAAAACTGTTTTTT. Translated, it gives CAWSGVQGSRTNEKLFF.

The chain joins TRBV15 to TRBJ2-1; a possible D gene is TRBD2 (6 bases). The germline CDR1 and CDR2 sequences are LNHNV and YYDKDF (reference sequence). There are 15 residues in the CDR3. The V end lost 6 bases, the J end lost 2 bases, and 14 bases lay between the germline ends. This CDR3 is CATSADGGTYNEQFF. CDR3 nucleotide sequence: TGTGCCACCAGTGCGGACGGGGGTACCTACAATGAGCAGTTCTTC. Filled out from reference TRBV15 and TRBJ2-1, the complete variable domain reads DAMVIQNPRYQVTQFGKPVTLSCSQTLNHNVMYWYQQKSSQAPKLLFHYYDKDFNNEADTPDNFQSRRPNTSFCFLDIRSPGLGDTAMYLCATSADGGTYNEQFFGPGTRLTVL.

This clone has just one count. The chain uses TRBV7-6 and TRBJ2-3, with a possible D match to TRBD2 (5 bases). The CDR3 sequence is 15 residues long. Germline CDR1 reads SGHVS; CDR2 reads FNYEAQ. The ends were cut back, 1 base at V and 2 bases at J, with 10 bases in the middle. CDR3 bases: TGTGCCAGCAGCTTAGTCCCGGGGTTCACAGATACGCAGTATTTT. Translated: CASSLVPGFTDTQYF.

The chain has TRBV6-1 and TRBJ2-7; D is ambiguous. CDR3 length: 11 amino acids. Between the trimmed V and J ends, which lost 6 bases and 4 bases, there was a span of 7 bases. Germline values: CDR1 MNHNS, CDR2 SASEGT. The CDR3 DNA reads TGTGCCAGCAGAGGCGGATACGAGCAGTACTTC. Translated, it gives CASRGGYEQYF.

In this sample, this clone turned up a few times. The rearrangement uses TRBV6-5 and TRBJ1-5; 7 bases match TRBD1. Losses at the gene ends were 7 bases for V and 1 base for J; bases not matched to a gene: 7. CDR3 length: 15 residues. Germline assignment: CDR1 MNHEY and CDR2 SVGAGI. The CDR3: CASTPQGKSNQPQHF. DNA for the CDR3: TGTGCCAGCACCCCACAGGGGAAGAGCAATCAGCCCCAGCATTTT.

The rearrangement uses TRBV29-1 and TRBJ2-7, with D unclear. The germline CDR1 and CDR2 sequences are SQVTM and ANQGSEA. Trimming pared 4 bases from V and 1 base from J, leaving 11 bases between. This CDR3 comprises 13 residues. DNA of the CDR3: TGCAGCGTTGTCCAGACAAATTCCTACGAGCAGTACTTC. It specifies CSVVQTNSYEQYF.

J is TRBJ2-1 and V is TRBV5-1, with 11 bases fitting TRBD2. This CDR3 comprises 15 residues. Germline V gene sequence: CDR1 SGHRS, CDR2 YFSETQ. V dropped 0 bases and J dropped 9; count of bases not matched to a gene: 5. The CDR3 region is CASSLVAGGSREQFF. The DNA for the CDR3 is TGCGCCAGCAGCTTGGTAGCGGGGGGGTCTCGTGAGCAGTTCTTC.

This chain connects TRBV9 to TRBJ1-1; D unresolved. Germline CDR1 and CDR2: SGDLS and YYNGEE. The V end lost 2 bases, the J end lost 2 bases, and 4 bases lay between the germline ends. This CDR3 has 12 amino acids. The CDR3 sequence is CASSVTNTEAFF. DNA of the CDR3: TGTGCCAGCAGCGTCACAAACACTGAAGCTTTCTTT.

V usage is TRBV13 and J usage is TRBJ2-5; 7 bases line up with TRBD1. CDR3 length: 17 residues. V dropped 5 bases and J dropped 1; count of bases not matched to a gene: 13. Germline CDR1 and CDR2: PRHDT and FYEKMQ (reference sequence). The CDR3 DNA is TGTGCCAGCAGCCCCTCCGGGACAGCTTACATCCAAGAGACCCAGTACTTC. This sequence encodes CASSPSGTAYIQETQYF. The full variable domain, rest sourced from reference TRBV13 and TRBJ2-5, is AAGVIQSPRHLIKEKRETATLKCYPIPRHDTVYWYQQGPGQDPQFLISFYEKMQSDKGSIPDRFSAQQFSDYHSELNMSSLELGDSALYFCASSPSGTAYIQETQYFGPGTRLLVL.

Remarks on this clone: The junction and the germline gene differ at one end; a read error may be behind it. The genes are TRBV10-1 and TRBJ2-7, with 10 bases fitting TRBD1. CDR1 and CDR2 from the germline V gene are WNHNN and SYGVQD (reference sequence). The CDR3 extends over 11 amino acids. CDR3 nucleotide sequence: TGCGCCAGCTGCGGACAGGGGGAGAATGGGTTC. Its translation is CASCGQGENGF.

J is TRBJ2-3 and V is TRBV30, with TRBD2 matching over 9 bases. Germline assignment: CDR1 GTSNPN and CDR2 SVGIG (reference sequence). Trimming removed 0 bases from V and 3 bases from J; junction bases left unmatched: 16. There are 19 residues in the CDR3. CDR3 residues: CAWSVVWGASGIGTDTQYF. CDR3 sequence (DNA): TGTGCCTGGAGTGTAGTGTGGGGGGCTAGCGGGATAGGAACAGATACGCAGTATTTT.

The chain uses TRBV7-3 and TRBJ2-3; 7 positions agree with TRBD2. V shed 5 bases and J 2 bases; nucleotides not matched to a gene: 7. CDR1 is SGHTA, CDR2 FQGTGA, per germline. The CDR3 covers 15 residues. CDR3 protein: CASSATGLLTDTQYF. CDR3 nucleotide sequence: TGTGCCAGCAGCGCTACGGGACTACTCACAGATACGCAGTATTTT. The full variable domain, in which reference TRBV7-3 and TRBJ2-3 provide the parts outside the CDR3, is GAGVSQTPSNKVTEKGKYVELRCDPISGHTALYWYRQSLGQGPEFLIYFQGTGAADDSGLPNDRFFAVRPEGSVSTLKIQRTERGDSAVYLCASSATGLLTDTQYFGPGTRLTVL.

CDR3 in amino acids: CATDTSGGKADTQYF. The CDR3 coding sequence is TGTGCCACCGACACTAGCGGGGGGAAGGCAGATACGCAGTATTTT. The V gene is TRBV15, the J gene TRBJ2-3; 12 positions agree with TRBD2. Losses at the gene ends were 8 bases for V and 4 bases for J; bases not matched to a gene: 7. Germline assignment: CDR1 LNHNV and CDR2 YYDKDF (reference sequence). The CDR3 runs to 15 residues.

The chain carries TRBV4-2 and TRBJ2-5, with D possibly being TRBD2 (5 bases). The CDR3 has 14 amino acids. The germline V gene has CDR1 LGHNA and CDR2 YNFKEQ. The germline V and J ends were trimmed by 0 bases and 4 bases, with 9 bases remaining between them. CDR3: CASSQDGRGETQYF. The CDR3 DNA sequence: TGTGCCAGCAGCCAAGATGGGAGAGGAGAGACCCAGTACTTC.

The genes are TRBV7-9 and TRBJ2-5; D gene uncertain. Germline V gene sequence: CDR1 SEHNR, CDR2 FQNEAQ (reference sequence). This CDR3 contains 13 residues. The ends were cut back, 5 bases at V and 5 bases at J, with 12 bases in the middle. The CDR3 here is CASSATAGETQYF. In DNA, the CDR3 is TGTGCCAGCAGCGCTACTGCCGGGGAGACCCAGTACTTC. The whole variable domain, filled in from reference TRBV7-9 and TRBJ2-5, reads DTGVSQNPRHKITKRGQNVTFRCDPISEHNRLYWYRQTLGQGPEFLTYFQNEAQLEKSRLLSDRFSAERPKGSFSTLEIQRTEQGDSAMYLCASSATAGETQYFGPGTRLLVL.

CDR3 sequence reads: CASRPTVSSSYEQYF. In DNA, the CDR3 is TGTGCCAGTAGACCAACAGTATCGAGCTCCTACGAGCAGTACTTC. V and J are TRBV19 and TRBJ2-7, with D unclear. This CDR3 has 15 residues. V was clipped by 6 bases and J by 0 bases, with 15 bases between them. CDR1 and CDR2 (germline): LNHDA, SQIVND (reference sequence).

This clone turned up a few times. The chain couples TRBV5-4 to TRBJ2-1; 10 bases fit TRBD2. This CDR3 is built from 16 residues. Germline CDR1 SGHNT, CDR2 YYREEE (reference sequence). Losses at the gene ends were 4 bases for V and 3 bases for J; bases not matched to a gene: 7. The CDR3 nucleotides are TGTGCCAGCAGCCCTATAAGCGGGAGGGACTACAATGAGCAGTTCTTC. This sequence encodes CASSPISGRDYNEQFF. Full variable domain (remainder filled in from reference TRBV5-4 and TRBJ2-1): ETGVTQSPTHLIKTRGQQVTLRCSSQSGHNTVSWYQQALGQGPQFIFQYYREEENGRGNFPPRFSGLQFPNYSSELNVNALELDDSALYLCASSPISGRDYNEQFFGPGTRLTVL.

The chain uses TRBV2 and TRBJ2-5, with 8 bases aligning to TRBD2. The CDR3 is 13 residues long. Trimming took 11 bases from V and 3 from J; bases not matched to a gene: 8. Germline V gives CDR1 SNHLY, CDR2 FYNNEI. DNA of the CDR3: TGTGCCCTACCCGGGACTAGTAAAGAGACCCAGTACTTC. Its translation: CALPGTSKETQYF. The full variable domain, with the rest looked up from reference TRBV2 and TRBJ2-5, is EPEVTQTPSHQVTQMGQEVILRCVPISNHLYFYWYRQILGQKVEFLVSFYNNEISEKSEIFDDQFSVERPDGSNFTLKIRSTKLEDSAMYFCALPGTSKETQYFGPGTRLLVL.

This rearrangement joins TRBV6-5 to TRBJ2-6, with a weak D call TRBD2 (5 bases). With 6 bases removed from V and 2 bases from J, the gap between germline ends came to 11 bases. The CDR3 has 15 residues. Germline CDR1 MNHEY, CDR2 SVGAGI. The CDR3 protein is CASSSAGAGANVLTF. CDR3 DNA sequence: TGTGCCAGCAGCTCCGCCGGGGCTGGGGCCAACGTCCTGACTTTC.

The rearrangement links TRBV9 to TRBJ1-6; D gene uncertain. The CDR3 totals 15 residues. CDR1 is SGDLS and CDR2 is YYNGEE in the germline V gene. V was trimmed by 0 bases and J by 9 bases, leaving 13 bases between them. CDR3 nucleotide sequence: TGTGCCAGCAGCGTAGCAGAGGGAAAGAGTTCACCCCTCCACTTT. This encodes CASSVAEGKSSPLHF. The whole variable domain, remainder taken from reference TRBV9 and TRBJ1-6, is DSGVTQTPKHLITATGQRVTLRCSPRSGDLSVYWYQQSLDQGLQFLIQYYNGEERAKGNILERFSAQQFPDLHSELNLSSLELGDSALYFCASSVAEGKSSPLHFGNGTRLTVT.

The sample holds a few counts of this clone. CDR3 protein: CASSHGLLPYEQYF. CDR3 in DNA: TGTGCCAGCAGCCATGGGCTCCTCCCCTACGAGCAGTACTTC. The gene calls are TRBV7-8 and TRBJ2-7; D is ambiguous. CDR1 and CDR2 (germline): SGHVS, FQNEAQ. Trimming shortened V by 5 bases and J by 2 bases, and 13 bases separated the two germline ends. The CDR3 length is 14 residues.

This clone was counted a few times. The chain employs TRBV11-2 and TRBJ2-7; D possibly corresponds to TRBD2 (6 bases). The V end lost 0 bases, the J end lost 6 bases, and 18 bases lay between the germline ends. The CDR3 covers 16 residues. Germline assignment: CDR1 SGHAT and CDR2 FQNNGV. CDR3 bases: TGTGCCAGCAGCTTAGATTTTGGGAGACTAGTATTCGAGCAGTACTTC. It encodes CASSLDFGRLVFEQYF.